This T cell receptor beta chain was recovered during a study of vaccination effects on CD4 cells after COVID-19. Looking at the study overall: Under the ViraFEST assay, PBMC were stimulated with viral peptide pools so that antigen-specific CD4+ T cells expanded. Sequencing was performed afterwards. They grew 2 million to 2.5 million PBMC in each well, adding approximately 10 IU/ml IL-2 and around 10 ug/ml peptides.

TCRdb's table, derived via immunoSEQ multiplex PCR, lists solely in-frame clones and lacks some. The data show over 8,500 clones, roughly 80% seen once. Germline values: CDR1 SGHRS, CDR2 YFSETQ. Trimming took off 0 bases at V and 4 bases at J, with 7 bases between the two ends. The CDR3 consists of 13 residues. Study-wide findings and caveats: Of the vaccine-induced clones from healthy vaccinees, merely 1 of 255 recognized common cold coronaviruses as well. In the late period after vaccination, infection- and vaccine-induced clones contracted markedly.

CD4+ T cells were isolated after around 10 days of culture. Participants were given two doses of BNT162b2 or mRNA-1273 vaccine. A note on this clone: The target antigen is unknown.

The clonotype was recovered from a human donor who received a COVID-19 vaccine. Sequenced here: CD4+ T cells from PBMCs cultured without peptide, sampled after COVID-19 vaccination. The chain recombines TRBV5-1 with TRBJ1-1; the D is unclear. The CDR3 protein is CASSLEGSTEAFF. The CDR3 DNA reads TGCGCCAGCAGCTTGGAGGGAAGCACTGAAGCTTTCTTT.